These T cell receptor beta chains were read from a single sample in a study of blood T cell repertoires in COVID-19. Data came from immunoSEQ multiplex PCR; TCRdb stores just in-frame clones and leaves some out. In the table there are roughly 190,000 clones, around nine tenths of which are singletons. The sequenced sample was peripheral blood. The receptors originated from a man aged 65 to 85 with acute or convalescent COVID-19. Each CDR3 is given with its conserved first and last residue. Each record gives: clone size, D gene, V gene, J gene, CDR3 protein, CDR3 DNA. D genes are given only for firm matches. Some rows mark clone size as missing; the rest say once, few, many or name a class of expanded clone.

abundance: NA
d_gene: TRBD2
v_gene: TRBV9
j_gene: TRBJ2-7
CDR3aa: CASSTTGTSGSYEQYF
CDR3nt: TGTGCCAGCAGCACAACCGGGACTAGCGGGAGTTACGAGCAGTACTTC

abundance: few
d_gene: TRBD1
v_gene: TRBV5-5
j_gene: TRBJ1-2
CDR3aa: CASSSPTGGVGYGYTF
CDR3nt: TGTGCCAGCAGCTCACCTACAGGGGGAGTGGGATATGGCTACACCTTC

abundance: NA
d_gene: TRBD1
v_gene: TRBV6-5
j_gene: TRBJ2-7
CDR3aa: CASSYGQGAYEQYF
CDR3nt: TGTGCCAGCAGTTACGGTCAGGGGGCCTACGAGCAGTACTTC

abundance: NA
d_gene: NA
v_gene: TRBV2
j_gene: TRBJ2-7
CDR3aa: CASSPEVLDEQYF
CDR3nt: TGTGCCAGCAGTCCTGAGGTATTGGACGAGCAGTACTTC

abundance: NA
d_gene: NA
v_gene: TRBV11-2
j_gene: TRBJ1-3
CDR3aa: CASSLVGRDTIYF
CDR3nt: TGTGCCAGCAGCTTAGTCGGGAGGGACACCATATATTTT

abundance: NA
d_gene: NA
v_gene: TRBV6-1
j_gene: TRBJ1-2
CDR3aa: CASSRDTLYGYTF
CDR3nt: TGTGCCAGCAGCCGGGACACCCTCTATGGCTACACCTTC

abundance: NA
d_gene: NA
v_gene: TRBV12-3/TRBV12-4
j_gene: TRBJ2-2
CDR3aa: CASSPPGVGELFF
CDR3nt: TGTGCCAGCAGCCCTCCGGGGGTCGGGGAGCTGTTTTTT

abundance: once
d_gene: NA
v_gene: TRBV29-1
j_gene: TRBJ1-1
CDR3aa: CSVEGAGNTEAFF
CDR3nt: TGCAGCGTTGAAGGGGCAGGGAACACTGAAGCTTTCTTT

abundance: NA
d_gene: NA
v_gene: TRBV28
j_gene: TRBJ1-3
CDR3aa: CASSGDRGVGNTIYF
CDR3nt: TGTGCCAGCAGCGGAGATCGGGGGGTTGGAAACACCATATATTTT

abundance: NA
d_gene: NA
v_gene: TRBV7-2
j_gene: TRBJ2-1
CDR3aa: CASSPLAGASPYNEQFF
CDR3nt: TGTGCCAGCAGCCCTCTCGCGGGGGCTAGCCCCTACAATGAGCAGTTCTTC

abundance: NA
d_gene: NA
v_gene: TRBV10-1
j_gene: TRBJ2-3
CDR3aa: CASSNTDYDTQYF
CDR3nt: TGCGCCAGCAGCAACACTGACTACGATACGCAGTATTTT

abundance: once
d_gene: TRBD2
v_gene: TRBV7-8
j_gene: TRBJ2-7
CDR3aa: CASNPSGRRSYEQYF
CDR3nt: TGTGCCAGCAACCCTAGCGGGAGGCGATCCTACGAGCAGTACTTC

abundance: NA
d_gene: NA
v_gene: TRBV5-4
j_gene: TRBJ2-3
CDR3aa: CASSLETDTQYF
CDR3nt: TGTGCCAGCAGCCTAGAGACAGATACGCAGTATTTT

abundance: NA
d_gene: TRBD1
v_gene: TRBV27
j_gene: TRBJ1-5
CDR3aa: CASSPDRSQPQHF
CDR3nt: TGTGCCAGCAGCCCGGACAGGAGCCAGCCCCAGCATTTT

abundance: NA
d_gene: NA
v_gene: TRBV2
j_gene: TRBJ1-1
CDR3aa: CASSLGAGTEAFF
CDR3nt: TGTGCCAGCAGCCTAGGGGCCGGCACTGAAGCTTTCTTT

abundance: NA
d_gene: NA
v_gene: TRBV5-1
j_gene: TRBJ2-5
CDR3aa: CASSLFVTGRGSATQYF
CDR3nt: TGCGCCAGCAGCTTGTTCGTTACGGGTCGGGGTTCGGCGACCCAGTACTTC

abundance: NA
d_gene: NA
v_gene: TRBV28
j_gene: TRBJ2-7
CDR3aa: CATQERGGSYEQYF
CDR3nt: TGTGCCACCCAGGAGAGGGGAGGTTCCTACGAGCAGTACTTC

abundance: NA
d_gene: NA
v_gene: TRBV2
j_gene: TRBJ2-1
CDR3aa: CASSDEGSYNEQFF
CDR3nt: TGTGCCAGCAGTGATGAGGGCAGTTACAATGAGCAGTTCTTC

abundance: NA
d_gene: TRBD1
v_gene: TRBV28
j_gene: TRBJ1-2
CDR3aa: CASSYGTGETGYTF
CDR3nt: TGTGCCAGCAGTTACGGGACAGGGGAAACTGGCTACACCTTC

abundance: few
d_gene: TRBD1
v_gene: TRBV28
j_gene: TRBJ1-2
CDR3aa: CASRSAQGVGGGYTF
CDR3nt: TGTGCCAGCAGATCAGCACAGGGGGTCGGGGGAGGCTACACCTTC

abundance: NA
d_gene: NA
v_gene: TRBV6-1
j_gene: TRBJ2-3
CDR3aa: CASSEVESGDF
CDR3nt: TGTGCCAGCAGTGAAGTGGAGTCGGGGGATTTT

abundance: NA
d_gene: TRBD2
v_gene: TRBV4-2
j_gene: TRBJ2-1
CDR3aa: CASSQVLISGAFPYNEQFF
CDR3nt: TGTGCCAGCAGCCAAGTATTGATTAGCGGGGCCTTTCCCTACAATGAGCAGTTCTTC

abundance: NA
d_gene: NA
v_gene: TRBV9
j_gene: TRBJ1-5
CDR3aa: CASSVSPTENQPQHF
CDR3nt: TGTGCCAGCAGCGTCTCACCGACGGAGAATCAGCCCCAGCATTTT

abundance: NA
d_gene: TRBD2
v_gene: TRBV11-3
j_gene: TRBJ2-5
CDR3aa: CASSLGTSGPGGGETQYF
CDR3nt: TGTGCCAGCAGCCTGGGGACTAGCGGTCCCGGGGGTGGAGAGACCCAGTACTTC

abundance: NA
d_gene: NA
v_gene: TRBV5-6
j_gene: TRBJ1-1
CDR3aa: CASSSIGGATEAFF
CDR3nt: TGTGCCAGCAGCTCTATCGGGGGGGCCACTGAAGCTTTCTTT

abundance: NA
d_gene: TRBD2
v_gene: TRBV11-2
j_gene: TRBJ2-3
CDR3aa: CASSLGPSGGDTQYF
CDR3nt: TGTGCCAGCAGCTTAGGGCCTAGCGGCGGAGATACGCAGTATTTT

abundance: once
d_gene: NA
v_gene: TRBV20-1
j_gene: TRBJ1-2
CDR3aa: CSASAGGDGYTF
CDR3nt: TGCAGTGCTAGTGCCGGGGGGGATGGCTACACCTTC

abundance: NA
d_gene: TRBD1
v_gene: TRBV5-1
j_gene: TRBJ2-7
CDR3aa: CASSLGQGVNEQYF
CDR3nt: TGCGCCAGCAGCTTAGGACAGGGCGTGAACGAGCAGTACTTC

abundance: NA
d_gene: TRBD2
v_gene: TRBV7-2
j_gene: TRBJ2-2
CDR3aa: CASSLGGLAGGLELFF
CDR3nt: TGTGCCAGCAGCTTAGGAGGTCTAGCGGGGGGGCTAGAGCTGTTTTTT

abundance: NA
d_gene: NA
v_gene: TRBV4-2
j_gene: TRBJ1-3
CDR3aa: CASSQDSGNTIYF
CDR3nt: TGTGCCAGCAGCCAAGATTCGGGGAACACCATATATTTT

abundance: NA
d_gene: TRBD1
v_gene: TRBV10-2
j_gene: TRBJ2-3
CDR3aa: CASSTGTGGWSTDTQYF
CDR3nt: TGCGCCAGCAGTACCGGGACAGGGGGCTGGAGCACAGATACGCAGTATTTT

abundance: NA
d_gene: TRBD1
v_gene: TRBV24-1
j_gene: TRBJ2-7
CDR3aa: CATSDSGQGGEQYF
CDR3nt: TGTGCCACCAGTGATTCCGGACAGGGAGGCGAGCAGTACTTC

abundance: once
d_gene: TRBD2
v_gene: TRBV18
j_gene: TRBJ2-1
CDR3aa: CASSPGLAGGDEQFF
CDR3nt: TGTGCCAGCTCACCGGGACTAGCGGGAGGGGATGAGCAGTTCTTC

abundance: NA
d_gene: NA
v_gene: TRBV11-2
j_gene: TRBJ2-5
CDR3aa: CASSLSVHQETQYF
CDR3nt: TGTGCCAGCAGCTTATCTGTTCACCAAGAGACCCAGTACTTC

abundance: NA
d_gene: NA
v_gene: TRBV11-2
j_gene: TRBJ1-1
CDR3aa: CASSLGWGSLNTEAFF
CDR3nt: TGTGCCAGCAGCTTAGGTTGGGGCAGCCTGAACACTGAAGCTTTCTTT

abundance: NA
d_gene: TRBD1
v_gene: TRBV4-2
j_gene: TRBJ2-6
CDR3aa: CASSQQPGQGGSGANVLTF
CDR3nt: TGTGCCAGCAGCCAACAACCGGGACAGGGGGGCTCTGGGGCCAACGTCCTGACTTTC

abundance: few
d_gene: TRBD1
v_gene: TRBV4-1
j_gene: TRBJ1-4
CDR3aa: CASSQVGQGTRNEKLFF
CDR3nt: TGCGCCAGCAGCCAAGTTGGACAGGGCACACGGAATGAAAAACTGTTTTTT

abundance: NA
d_gene: NA
v_gene: TRBV5-1
j_gene: TRBJ2-7
CDR3aa: CASSWRVQYF
CDR3nt: TGCGCCAGCAGCTGGAGGGTACAGTACTTC

abundance: NA
d_gene: NA
v_gene: TRBV6-6
j_gene: TRBJ1-4
CDR3aa: CASSYGGTTNEKLFF
CDR3nt: TGTGCCAGCAGTTACGGGGGCACAACTAATGAAAAACTGTTTTTT

abundance: NA
d_gene: NA
v_gene: TRBV5-4
j_gene: TRBJ1-1
CDR3aa: CASSFGGEGGTEAFF
CDR3nt: TGTGCCAGCAGCTTTGGTGGGGAAGGAGGGACTGAAGCTTTCTTT

abundance: NA
d_gene: TRBD2
v_gene: TRBV24-1
j_gene: TRBJ2-3
CDR3aa: CATSDFLAGGSDTQYF
CDR3nt: TGTGCCACCAGTGATTTTTTAGCGGGGGGGTCAGATACGCAGTATTTT

abundance: NA
d_gene: TRBD1
v_gene: TRBV12-3/TRBV12-4
j_gene: TRBJ1-4
CDR3aa: CASSVRQGSKLFF
CDR3nt: TGTGCCAGCAGTGTACGACAGGGGTCAAAACTGTTTTTT

abundance: NA
d_gene: NA
v_gene: TRBV5-1
j_gene: TRBJ1-1
CDR3aa: CASFNLRGTEAFF
CDR3nt: TGCGCCAGCTTTAACCTGCGGGGCACTGAAGCTTTCTTT

abundance: few
d_gene: TRBD2
v_gene: TRBV6-4
j_gene: TRBJ2-1
CDR3aa: CASSDSGGSGYNEQFF
CDR3nt: TGTGCCAGCAGTGACTCGGGCGGGAGTGGTTACAATGAGCAGTTCTTC

abundance: NA
d_gene: TRBD2
v_gene: TRBV9
j_gene: TRBJ2-1
CDR3aa: CASSVGSGAPYNEQFF
CDR3nt: TGTGCCAGCAGCGTAGGTAGCGGGGCCCCCTACAATGAGCAGTTCTTC

abundance: NA
d_gene: TRBD1
v_gene: TRBV18
j_gene: TRBJ2-1
CDR3aa: CASSPRTGGDEQFF
CDR3nt: TGTGCCAGCTCACCCCGGACAGGGGGTGATGAGCAGTTCTTC

abundance: NA
d_gene: TRBD1
v_gene: TRBV5-5
j_gene: TRBJ1-2
CDR3aa: CASSLGGQGMDGYTF
CDR3nt: TGTGCCAGCAGCTTGGGGGGACAGGGGATGGATGGCTACACCTTC

abundance: NA
d_gene: NA
v_gene: TRBV5-4
j_gene: TRBJ2-1
CDR3aa: CASSPWDTGSYNEQFF
CDR3nt: TGTGCCAGCAGCCCATGGGACACGGGCTCCTACAATGAGCAGTTCTTC

abundance: NA
d_gene: NA
v_gene: TRBV5-1
j_gene: TRBJ1-5
CDR3aa: CASSLAGGREQPQHF
CDR3nt: TGCGCCAGCAGCTTGGCGGGGGGCAGGGAACAGCCCCAGCATTTT

abundance: NA
d_gene: NA
v_gene: TRBV5-4
j_gene: TRBJ1-2
CDR3aa: CASSASTGNYYGYTF
CDR3nt: TGTGCCAGCAGCGCGTCAACAGGGAACTACTATGGCTACACCTTC

abundance: NA
d_gene: NA
v_gene: TRBV11-2
j_gene: TRBJ1-5
CDR3aa: CASSLAAGEQPQHF
CDR3nt: TGTGCCAGCAGCCTCGCGGCAGGGGAACAGCCCCAGCATTTT

abundance: NA
d_gene: TRBD1
v_gene: TRBV10-3
j_gene: TRBJ2-1
CDR3aa: CAISPRTGGNEQFF
CDR3nt: TGTGCCATCAGTCCTAGGACAGGGGGCAATGAGCAGTTCTTC

abundance: once
d_gene: NA
v_gene: TRBV28
j_gene: TRBJ2-1
CDR3aa: CASSQIYESYNEQFF
CDR3nt: TGTGCCAGCAGTCAAATTTATGAGTCGTACAATGAGCAGTTCTTC

abundance: NA
d_gene: NA
v_gene: TRBV6-1
j_gene: TRBJ2-3
CDR3aa: CASSEASPASDTQYF
CDR3nt: TGTGCCAGCAGTGAAGCGAGTCCCGCCTCGGATACGCAGTATTTT

abundance: NA
d_gene: NA
v_gene: TRBV5-1
j_gene: TRBJ1-6
CDR3aa: CASSPGGQRGSPLHF
CDR3nt: TGCGCCAGCAGCCCGGGGGGACAACGGGGTTCACCCCTCCACTTT